The 27 T cell receptor beta chains listed next were all sequenced from one sample in a study of metastatic and nonmetastatic thyroid tumors. Treatment of any kind had been given to no patient before thyroid surgery. MiXCR was used by TCRdb to re-call the PCR reads. The sample records roughly 8,700 clones, around 30% being singletons. The specimen sequenced was tumor tissue. The receptor source for this set is a female donor with papillary thyroid cancer or a benign thyroid nodule (not recorded which). Some clones in this sample may be carry-over from other donors' samples.

This clone is medium-sized. This sequence joins TRBV12-3 or TRBV12-4 and TRBJ2-1, with TRBD2 matching over 8 bases. The CDR3 runs to 18 residues. J lost 3 bases, V lost 4 bases, and 14 bases had no gene match. The CDR3 reads CASSSSLGSGGFYNEQFF. The CDR3 DNA reads as TGTGCCAGCAGTTCTAGCCTCGGAAGCGGGGGATTCTACAATGAGCAGTTCTTC.

The chain has TRBV20-1 and TRBJ2-3; TRBD1 might be the D (5 bases). The germline gives CDR1 DFQATT, CDR2 SNEGSKA (reference sequence). With 0 bases removed from V and 8 bases from J, the gap between germline ends came to 12 bases. The CDR3 has 13 residues. Here the CDR3 reads CSARDQGLGTQYF. The CDR3 region has the DNA TGCAGTGCTAGAGATCAGGGTTTGGGTACGCAGTATTTT.

This clone was seen many times. A single base separates this from a much larger clone, so it may be a read error. In the same sample, other DNA sequences code for this CDR3. The chain uses TRBV30 and TRBJ1-2; D may be TRBD1 (5 bases). This CDR3 region has 12 residues. The germline V gene has CDR1 GTSNPN and CDR2 SVGIG (reference sequence). As DNA, the CDR3 is TGCGCCTGGACCCCTGGGCAGGGAAGGGCCATCTTC. Amino acids: CAWTPGQGRAIF.

CDR3 in amino acids: CASSPRDRSYEQYF. CDR3 coding DNA: TGTGCCAGCTCACCACGGGACCGGTCCTACGAGCAGTACTTC. This sequence joins TRBV18 and TRBJ2-7; D possibly matches TRBD1 or TRBD2 (5 bases each). Looked up from germline, CDR1 is KGHSH and CDR2 is LQKENI. Trimming shortened V by 1 base and J by 1 base, and 8 bases separated the two germline ends. This CDR3 spans 14 amino acids.

This clone was observed a handful of times. V usage is TRBV28 and J usage is TRBJ2-3; D ambiguous. CDR3 length: 15 amino acids. The germline V and J ends were trimmed by 6 bases and 0 bases, with 13 bases remaining between them. The germline gives CDR1 MDHEN, CDR2 SYDVKM. The CDR3: CASRSGSVSTDTQYF. The CDR3 DNA follows: TGTGCCAGCAGGTCGGGTTCCGTGAGCACAGATACGCAGTATTTT.

This clone was seen a few times. The V and J genes are TRBV27 and TRBJ2-1; D ambiguous. The germline V and J ends were trimmed by 4 bases and 8 bases, with 12 bases remaining between them. The CDR3 length is 13 residues. The germline V gene has CDR1 MNHEY and CDR2 SMNVEV (reference sequence). The CDR3 region is CASSSRGRDEQFF. The CDR3 DNA is TGTGCCAGCAGTTCCCGCGGAAGGGATGAGCAGTTCTTC.

This chain uses TRBV9 with TRBJ2-7, with D perhaps TRBD2 (6 bases). This CDR3 has 13 amino acids. V gave up 4 bases and J gave up 6 bases, with 14 bases separating them. CDR1 and CDR2 (germline): SGDLS, YYNGEE. The CDR3 nucleotides are TGTGCCAGCAGCTCCCGTGTAGCGGTCGAGCAGTACTTC. Protein product: CASSSRVAVEQYF. The full variable domain, in which reference TRBV9 and TRBJ2-7 provide the parts outside the CDR3, is DSGVTQTPKHLITATGQRVTLRCSPRSGDLSVYWYQQSLDQGLQFLIQYYNGEERAKGNILERFSAQQFPDLHSELNLSSLELGDSALYFCASSSRVAVEQYFGPGTRLTVT.

This chain links TRBV2 with TRBJ1-1; possible D gene TRBD1, 6 bases. The CDR3 covers 14 residues. Trimming cost V 6 bases and J 5 bases, with 16 bases left between them. Germline assignment: CDR1 SNHLY and CDR2 FYNNEI. CDR3 coding DNA: TGTGCCAGCAGAGTTCAGGGGTCTTTTACTGAAGCTTTCTTT. It encodes CASRVQGSFTEAFF.

The J gene is TRBJ1-1, the V gene TRBV20-1; D is possibly TRBD1 (6 bases). CDR3 length: 16 residues. V lost 0 bases and J lost 2, with 16 bases in between. Germline V gives CDR1 DFQATT, CDR2 SNEGSKA (reference sequence). CDR3 loop: CSAREGGRGGNTEAFF. CDR3 DNA sequence: TGCAGTGCTAGAGAGGGGGGAAGAGGGGGAAACACTGAAGCTTTCTTT.

This clone was picked up a small number of times. The junction and the germline gene differ at one end; a read error may be behind it. The J gene is TRBJ1-5, the V gene TRBV28; D gene unclear. This CDR3 region has 13 residues. Germline V CDR1 and CDR2: MDHEN, SYDVKM. The CDR3 spells CASKVSVNHPRHF. The CDR3 coding sequence is TGTGCCAGCAAGGTTTCAGTAAATCATCCCCGGCATTTT.

This chain connects TRBV7-8 to TRBJ2-7, with D unclear. Germline CDR1 and CDR2: SGHVS and FQNEAQ. The CDR3 length is 16 residues. The V end was cut by 0 bases, the J end by 2 bases, with 14 bases between. Here the CDR3 DNA reads TGTGCCAGCAGCTTAGCGGGAACGGCGATCGCCTACGAGCAGTACTTC. It yields the protein CASSLAGTAIAYEQYF.

The chain links TRBV28 to TRBJ2-1; TRBD2 agrees at 9 bases. The CDR3 consists of 15 residues. V shed 6 bases, J shed 7 bases, and the junction held 10 bases outside the gene matches. Germline V CDR1 and CDR2: MDHEN, SYDVKM. CDR3 loop: CASSPVAGVDNEQFF. For the CDR3, the DNA is TGTGCCAGCAGCCCGGTAGCGGGAGTTGATAATGAGCAGTTCTTC.

This clone appeared many times. The CDR3 region is CASSLSVQAWETQYF. The DNA for the CDR3 is TGTGCCAGCAGCTTATCCGTCCAGGCATGGGAGACCCAGTACTTC. The rearrangement joins TRBV7-2 to TRBJ2-5; the D is unclear. Trimming removed 2 bases at V and 5 bases at J, with 15 bases between. Germline CDR1 SGHTA, CDR2 FQGNSA. The CDR3 extends over 15 amino acids.

The sample holds a few counts of this clone. This sequence joins TRBV30 and TRBJ2-7, with 9 bases that match TRBD1. The V and J ends lost 3 bases and 2 bases, in that order; junction bases with no gene match: 5. Germline V gives CDR1 GTSNPN, CDR2 SVGIG (reference sequence). The CDR3 loop spans 14 amino acids. The chain's CDR3 is CAWREGQGPYEQYF. The DNA of the CDR3 is TGTGCCTGGAGGGAGGGACAGGGACCCTACGAGCAGTACTTC. The whole variable domain, remainder taken from reference TRBV30 and TRBJ2-7, is SQTIHQWPATLVQPVGSPLSLECTVEGTSNPNLYWYRQAAGRGLQLLFYSVGIGQISSEVPQNLSASRPQDRQFILSSKKLLLSDSGFYLCAWREGQGPYEQYFGPGTRLTVT.

A few counts support this clone. This chain connects TRBV6-1 to TRBJ2-3; D is possibly TRBD2 (7 bases). CDR3 length: 20 residues. Germline lookup yields CDR1 MNHNS and CDR2 SASEGT. The ends were cut back, 4 bases at V and 2 bases at J, with 28 bases in the middle. The CDR3 protein is CASSARGGLSGSRITDTQYF. The CDR3 bases are TGTGCCAGCAGTGCTAGGGGGGGGCTATCGGGGAGCAGGATCACAGATACGCAGTATTTT.

This clone was counted between two and nine times. This chain connects TRBV6-4 to TRBJ2-5; 8 bases are a match to TRBD1. CDR1 and CDR2 (germline): MRHNA, SNTAGT. V dropped 4 bases and J dropped 1; count of bases not matched to a gene: 5. CDR3 length: 15 residues. The CDR3 loop reads CASSGTGPRQETQYF. The DNA of the CDR3 is TGTGCCAGCAGTGGGACAGGGCCCCGCCAAGAGACCCAGTACTTC.

The genes are TRBV11-2 and TRBJ2-3; TRBD1 matches 7 bases. This CDR3 comprises 15 residues. V shed 1 base and J 6 bases; nucleotides not matched to a gene: 7. Per the germline V gene, CDR1 is SGHAT and CDR2 is FQNNGV. The CDR3 is CASSLGQGEFDTQYF. CDR3 DNA: TGTGCCAGCAGCTTAGGCCAGGGGGAATTTGATACGCAGTATTTT. The complete variable domain, with remaining parts taken from reference TRBV11-2 and TRBJ2-3, reads EAGVAQSPRYKIIEKRQSVAFWCNPISGHATLYWYQQILGQGPKLLIQFQNNGVVDDSQLPKDRFSAERLKGVDSTLKIQPAKLEDSAVYLCASSLGQGEFDTQYFGPGTRLTVL.

This chain joins TRBV12-3 or TRBV12-4 and TRBJ2-5; D is uncertain. This CDR3 contains 13 residues. Trimming took 3 bases from V and 5 from J, leaving 10 bases between them. The chain's CDR3 is CASSLRPGETQYF. Here the CDR3 DNA reads TGTGCCAGCAGTTTGCGTCCGGGCGAGACCCAGTACTTC.

J is TRBJ1-5 and V is TRBV20-1; possible D gene TRBD1, 6 bases. The CDR3 totals 15 residues. CDR1 and CDR2 from the germline V gene are DFQATT and SNEGSKA (reference sequence). V lost 2 bases and J lost 2, with 13 bases in between. The CDR3 DNA is TGCAGTGCTAGAAGGGGGGGCCAGGGCAATCAGCCCCAGCATTTT. Its protein product is CSARRGGQGNQPQHF.

This clone is categorized as medium-sized (0.01 to 0.1%). The chain has TRBV6-1 and TRBJ1-1, with 7 positions matching TRBD1. The trim removed 6 bases at V and 11 bases at J, leaving 9 bases unmatched. Germline CDR1 and CDR2: MNHNS and SASEGT. This CDR3 region has 12 residues. CDR3 coding DNA: TGTGCCAGCAGGAACCCGGGACAGCCCGCTTTCTTT. Translation: CASRNPGQPAFF.

V and J are TRBV12-3 or TRBV12-4 and TRBJ1-1, with 7 bases matching TRBD1. This CDR3 contains 13 residues. V lost 5 bases and J lost 6; bases outside the gene matches: 6. Here the CDR3 reads CASSVRGYAEAFF. The CDR3 DNA reads as TGTGCCAGCAGTGTCAGGGGGTATGCTGAAGCTTTCTTT.

In this sample, this clone turned up many times. V and J are TRBV5-1 and TRBJ2-2; D remains unclear. Per germline, CDR1 SGHRS and CDR2 YFSETQ. Between the trimmed V and J ends, which lost 6 bases and 6 bases, there was a span of 9 bases. CDR3 length: 12 amino acids. The CDR3 bases are TGCGCCAGCATCGGCATGTCCGGGGAGCTGTTTTTT. Residues: CASIGMSGELFF.

The table lists this clone with a few counts. The gene calls are TRBV6-1 and TRBJ1-2; no clear D. The ends were cut back, 4 bases at V and 0 bases at J, with 15 bases in the middle. The CDR3 covers 16 residues. CDR1 and CDR2 from the germline V gene are MNHNS and SASEGT. DNA of the CDR3: TGTGCCAGCAGTGCAGGAATAAATTTAGCTAACTATGGCTACACCTTC. It specifies CASSAGINLANYGYTF.

This clone was detected many times. The rearrangement links TRBV18 to TRBJ2-7; D remains ambiguous. Germline assignment: CDR1 KGHSH and CDR2 LQKENI. V lost 3 bases, J lost 0 bases, and 9 bases lay in between. The CDR3 loop spans 14 amino acids. The CDR3 reads CASSPSSSSYEQYF. CDR3 nucleotides: TGTGCCAGCTCACCGAGTTCCAGCTCCTACGAGCAGTACTTC.

This clone was counted many times. V usage is TRBV3-1 and J usage is TRBJ2-5; 9 bases match TRBD2. The CDR3 has 16 residues. CDR1 and CDR2 from the germline V gene are LGHDT and YNNKEL (reference sequence). J was trimmed by 5 bases and V by 1 base; bases with no gene match: 8. The CDR3 sequence: CASSQASGTGSETQYF. CDR3 sequence (DNA): TGTGCCAGCAGCCAAGCTAGCGGGACTGGAAGTGAGACCCAGTACTTC.

V is TRBV11-2 and J is TRBJ2-1; D perhaps matches TRBD1 (6 bases). With 4 bases removed from V and 4 bases from J, the gap between germline ends came to 17 bases. The germline V gene has CDR1 SGHAT and CDR2 FQNNGV. The CDR3 covers 16 residues. As DNA, the CDR3 is TGTGCCAGCAGCTGGACCCGGGACACAAGTTACAATGAGCAGTTCTTC. Its translation is CASSWTRDTSYNEQFF.

V and J are TRBV6-1 and TRBJ2-7, with a possible D match to TRBD1 (6 bases). The CDR3 has 12 amino acids. The V gene's germline CDR1 is MNHNS and CDR2 SASEGT. The ends were cut back, 6 bases at V and 7 bases at J, with 13 bases in the middle. The DNA for the CDR3 is TGTGCCAGCAGGGAGACAGGCTTGGAGCAGTACTTC. This encodes CASRETGLEQYF.